This entry describes one TCR beta chain. Its antigen is as yet unknown. The data belong to a study of T cells in narcolepsy. General study findings and limits: Comparing one patient's CSF and blood CD4+ clonotypes highlighted HCRT- and TRIB2-specific autoreactive clonotypes.

The table came from immunoSEQ multiplex PCR; TCRdb's copy has only in-frame clones and leaves some out. The sample has over 20,000 clones; about 90% are singletons. There are 15 residues in the CDR3. Trimming cost V 3 bases and J 4 bases, with 15 bases left between them. Germline loops: CDR1 SNHLY, CDR2 FYNNEI. This sequence originates from a human donor with narcolepsy. This chain joins TRBV2 and TRBJ1-1; D gene uncertain. The sequenced sample consisted of CD45RA- memory CD4+ T cells from PBMCs. CDR3 sequence (DNA): TGTGCCAGCAGTGATAGGGCGGGGAGAGGCACTGAAGCTTTCTTT. Its protein product is CASSDRAGRGTEAFF.